The sequence of this TCR beta chain was determined in a study of T cell responses to AZD1222 COVID-19 vaccine listed by TCRdb under 2021. As for the study more broadly: Because spike-specific TCR depth and breadth did not differ between the two schedules, AZD1222 recipients who got a second dose at roughly 4 weeks were pooled with those who got a second dose at roughly 12 weeks. TCR sequencing was performed for 233 trial participants, of whom about 200 were given two doses of AZD1222 and approximately 25 were given two doses of MenACWY control vaccine. Trial participants were enrolled by age into subgroups of 18-55, 56-69 and 70-plus years, and 148, 28 and 57 TCR-sequenced participants, respectively, were included in these subgroups.

The CDR3 regions of human TCRbeta chains were analyzed by immunosequencing. In the authors' own workflow: TCRs in the repertoires were compared against a reference library of SARS-CoV-2-specific TCRs that had been generated with the MIRA antigen-specificity platform. Breadth was defined as the fraction of unique TCRs that were SARS-CoV-2-associated, and depth was defined as the fraction of total T cells that were SARS-CoV-2-associated. Using the MIRA data, each spike-specific TCR was assigned both to the spike region to which the TCR was reactive and to a CD4 or CD8 class. Log10-transformed breadth and depth values were compared by one-way ANOVA with Sidak's multiple comparisons tests. TCRdb carries this immuneACCESS record with in-frame sequences only. Its versions omit some clonotypes, under half of them owing to an unresolved V gene in the studies checked, with the rest unexplained. V and J calls and clone size are those listed in that table; D and trimming were worked out from the DNA. This sample lists more than 80,000 clones; approximately 91% were detected once. The top ten clonotypes cover roughly 20% of the sample.

As encoded in the germline V gene, CDR1 is MDHEN while CDR2 is SYDVKM. The CDR3 runs 14 amino acids, cysteine and phenylalanine included. The retained sequence is limited to the CDR3, 42 bases, with the frame set at the first base. V and J are truncated by 5 bases and 4 bases respectively, leaving an intervening sequence of 12 bases. Study-wide conclusions, independent of this receptor: After two AZD1222 doses, both the breadth and the depth of spike-specific TCRs were significantly higher than at day 0 and than in MenACWY recipients. The vaccine-associated CD4 TCRs covered the entire spike protein, and the dominant responses fell in regions 160-218 and 743-854. The 56-69-year group was small, and its depth increase did not reach significance, likely because of low power. Conclusions about previously exposed vaccinees are limited, since just five or six AZD1222 recipients were seropositive for SARS-CoV-2 at baseline. Reportedly, close to half of the unique spike-specific TCRs recognized epitopes lying outside the regions that are mutated in the B.1.351 and B.1.1.7 variants. Participants were mostly white British and included more females than males, and it was suggested by the authors that clonal diversity may have been underestimated. Because no day 14 peak-response samples were available, repertoires were characterized only after the peak T cell response.

In the case of this clone: Its target antigen remains unknown. Base qualities are missing; no much larger clone stands one base away.

The time point label here, explained by the study, means: baseline before first vaccination. The vaccinee samples were drawn from two UK trials, COV001 and COV002, one of which was a single-blind randomized controlled phase 2/3 trial testing AZD1222 (ChAdOx1 nCoV-19) in healthy adults. For TCRbeta chain sequencing, PBMC samples were collected from trial participants at day 0 and at day 28 after the second dose. The material was peripheral blood, obtained on day 0 of AZD1222 vaccination. This TCR was sampled from an adult in good health. The sequence joins TRBV28 to TRBJ2-1; TRBD1 is a weak D gene call, 5 bases matching. The CDR3 region: CASSAPTGYNEQFF. The DNA sequence is TGTGCCAGCAGTGCGCCCACAGGTTACAATGAGCAGTTCTTC.